Here is one T cell receptor beta chain with its context. This CDR3 is built from 15 residues. CDR1 and CDR2 (germline): KGHSH, LQKENI. V was cut by 2 bases and J by 2 bases, with 12 bases left in between. This sample was taken from a study of OX40 agonist ivuxolimab in advanced cancers. The overall study: Patients' therapy was ivuxolimab, an antibody that acts as an agonist of OX40 (CD134). From roughly 20 to 79 years was the age range, with a mean of around 56 years, and about 83% were male.

Anyone with autoimmune disease history or systemic immunosuppression was excluded. Libraries were prepared by immunoSEQ multiplex PCR; TCRdb keeps only in-frame clonotypes and omits some of them. In the table there are around 46,000 clones, over 60% of which are singletons. This specimen was CD4+ or CD8+ T cells sorted from blood, taken in a trial of the OX40 agonist ivuxolimab. The receptor comes from an adult with an advanced solid tumor such as melanoma, head and neck, liver or kidney cancer. The chain has TRBV18 and TRBJ2-5, with no clear D. The chain's CDR3 is CASSPVESGQETQYF. The CDR3 DNA reads as TGTGCCAGCTCACCAGTGGAGAGTGGGCAAGAGACCCAGTACTTC.